These 5 T cell receptor beta chains originate from one sample sequenced in a study of blood T cell repertoires in COVID-19. Produced via immunoSEQ multiplex PCR; TCRdb's table is partial and in-frame only. The profile shows approximately 220,000 clones, around 84% of them singletons. What was sequenced was PBMCs or T cells enriched from blood (not recorded which). All receptors come from a woman aged 40 to 55 with acute COVID-19.

The chain links TRBV29-1 to TRBJ1-5; D unclear. V was pared by 6 bases and J by 3 bases, with 9 bases between. CDR3 size: 12 residues. Germline V gives CDR1 SQVTM, CDR2 ANQGSEA. The CDR3 DNA reads TGCAGCGTCCGGGAGGACAATCAGCCCCAGCATTTT. It specifies CSVREDNQPQHF.

The V gene is TRBV7-3, the J gene TRBJ2-5, with TRBD2 matching 7 bases. This CDR3 comprises 14 residues. CDR1 and CDR2 (germline): SGHTA, FQGTGA. V lost 5 bases and J lost 4; bases outside the gene matches: 7. CDR3 loop: CASSPRSGAETQYF. The CDR3 DNA follows: TGTGCCAGCAGCCCCCGCAGCGGGGCAGAGACCCAGTACTTC.

CDR3: CASTTDRTYEQYF. CDR3 DNA sequence: TGTGCCAGCACCACGGACAGGACCTACGAGCAGTACTTC. The chain recombines TRBV7-9 with TRBJ2-7, with TRBD1 matching over 7 bases. Germline CDR1 is SEHNR and CDR2 is FQNEAQ (reference sequence). With V trimmed by 7 bases and J by 2 bases, 5 bases remained unmatched. The CDR3 runs 13 residues.

The rearrangement uses TRBV28 and TRBJ1-4; TRBD1 aligns across 8 bases. The ends lost 2 bases at V and 4 bases at J; junction bases unmatched: 3. Germline values: CDR1 MDHEN, CDR2 SYDVKM. This CDR3 is 15 amino acids long. The CDR3, as DNA: TGTGCCAGCAGTTTAGGGACAGGAATTAATGAAAAACTGTTTTTT. This gives the protein CASSLGTGINEKLFF.

The rearrangement joins TRBV18 to TRBJ1-1; D remains unclear. V was clipped by 4 bases and J by 1 base, with 10 bases between them. CDR3 length equals 14 residues. Germline V gene data show CDR1 as KGHSH and CDR2 as LQKENI. In DNA, the CDR3 is TGTGCCAGCTCACTAGCCCGGGGGAACACTGAAGCTTTCTTT. Encoded protein: CASSLARGNTEAFF.